The clone carrying this T cell receptor beta chain was detected a few times. The antigen is undetermined. Isolation of PBMCs gave at least 7 million cells per sample. The use of a sample-barcoded 5' primer and a J-beta primer mix characterized a second PCR of 7 to 11 cycles. Through a template-switch adaptor with 12 random nucleotides, each cDNA molecule received a tag. CDR3-containing paired-end reads numbered at least 3 million in each sample. TCRdb itself ran the 5' RACE reads through MiXCR, one entry per CDR3 protein. Here the sample spans about 640,000 distinct CDR3 sequences, 35% to 50% being singletons. This sample is part of a study of blood T cells in healthy people across ages. The CDR3 is made up of 14 amino acids. Germline V gene data show CDR1 as SGHRS and CDR2 as YFSETQ. The V gene lost 4 bases and the J gene lost 4 bases, with 13 bases spanning the gap. Study findings and constraints: More naive CD4+ cells and higher diversity marked long-lived donors relative to aged donors.

This receptor was taken from an elderly man in good health. The specimen was blood. This chain joins TRBV5-1 and TRBJ2-3; TRBD1 or TRBD2 may be the D gene (5 bases each). The CDR3 reads CASSASGTPDTQYF. The CDR3 DNA reads TGCGCCAGCAGCGCTTCCGGGACGCCAGATACGCAGTATTTT. Supplemented by reference TRBV5-1 and TRBJ2-3, the full variable domain reads KAGVTQTPRYLIKTRGQQVTLSCSPISGHRSVSWYQQTPGQGLQFLFEYFSETQRNKGNFPGRFSGRQFSNSRSEMNVSTLELGDSALYLCASSASGTPDTQYFGPGTRLTVL.